Presented here are 19 T cell receptor beta chains from one specimen sequenced in a study of cytomegalovirus exposure and HLA in healthy donors. PCR involved 60 Vbeta and 13 Jbeta primers. Clones were sequenced by immunoSEQ multiplex PCR, and TCRdb holds only the in-frame ones, with some missing. The sample lists approximately 61,000 clones, about 84% seen once, with 6.5% to 8.5% in the top ten. The sample comprised PBMCs. The receptors derive from a man between 18 and 35 years old in good health and CMV-seropositive.

As regards this clone: The sample has other DNA sequences that encode this CDR3 too. The chain uses TRBV30 and TRBJ1-2; maybe TRBD1 (5 bases). Germline loops: CDR1 GTSNPN, CDR2 SVGIG (reference sequence). The CDR3 is 12 amino acids. Deletions cut 2 bases from V and 3 bases from J, with 7 bases between. CDR3 in amino acids: CAWSLGDYGYTF. In DNA, the CDR3 is TGTGCCTGGAGTCTAGGGGACTATGGCTACACCTTC.

The genes are TRBV28 and TRBJ1-2; D is unclear. Germline V gene lookup returns CDR1 MDHEN and CDR2 SYDVKM. Deletions cut 7 bases from V and 4 bases from J, with 16 bases between. This CDR3 contains 14 residues. The CDR3 sequence: CASIESGGPYGYTF. The CDR3 bases are TGTGCCAGCATCGAGTCTGGCGGGCCCTATGGCTACACCTTC.

This chain connects TRBV2 to TRBJ1-5, with D perhaps TRBD1 (6 bases). Germline lookup yields CDR1 SNHLY and CDR2 FYNNEI. CDR3 length: 15 residues. Trimming took off 1 base at V and 3 bases at J, with 10 bases between the two ends. As DNA, the CDR3 is TGTGCCAGCAGTGAAGATGGGGGCCCCAATCAGCCCCAGCATTTT. It specifies CASSEDGGPNQPQHF. Filled out from reference TRBV2 and TRBJ1-5, the complete variable domain reads EPEVTQTPSHQVTQMGQEVILRCVPISNHLYFYWYRQILGQKVEFLVSFYNNEISEKSEIFDDQFSVERPDGSNFTLKIRSTKLEDSAMYFCASSEDGGPNQPQHFGDGTRLSIL.

This clone was observed a single time. V is TRBV5-1 and J is TRBJ2-1; 14 nucleotides match TRBD2. Germline V gene lookup returns CDR1 SGHRS and CDR2 YFSETQ. J lost 8 bases, V lost 4 bases, and 5 bases had no gene match. The CDR3 extends over 15 amino acids. The CDR3 sequence: CASSPGLAGGHEQFF. In DNA form, the CDR3 reads TGCGCCAGCAGCCCTGGACTAGCGGGAGGTCATGAGCAGTTCTTC.

The chain links TRBV4-1 to TRBJ2-1; D unresolved. Germline loops: CDR1 MGHRA, CDR2 YSYEKL. Trimming took 4 bases from V and 12 from J, leaving 16 bases between them. CDR3 length: 13 residues. This CDR3 reads CASSPTMGERQFF. CDR3 nucleotide sequence: TGCGCCAGCAGCCCCACCATGGGCGAACGGCAGTTCTTC.

This chain joins TRBV10-2 and TRBJ2-7; no reliable D call. Per germline, CDR1 WSHSY and CDR2 SAAADI. The CDR3 has 14 residues. V lost 3 bases to trimming and J lost 0 bases, with 9 bases between them. The CDR3 sequence is CASSDLRSSYEQYF. The CDR3 bases are TGCGCCAGCAGTGACCTCAGGTCCTCCTACGAGCAGTACTTC.

The chain uses TRBV10-3 and TRBJ2-5; 14 bases fit TRBD2. The CDR3 loop spans 13 amino acids. Per the germline V gene, CDR1 is ENHRY and CDR2 is SYGVKD. Trimming at V came to 10 bases and at J to 3 bases, leaving 1 base not matched to a gene. CDR3 coding DNA: TGTGCCACGGGACTAGCGGGGGAAGAGACCCAGTACTTC. Amino acids: CATGLAGEETQYF.

The chain recombines TRBV5-6 with TRBJ1-6, with D uncertain. The CDR3 sequence is 12 residues long. V was clipped by 0 bases and J by 12 bases, with 7 bases between them. Germline V gene sequence: CDR1 SGHDT, CDR2 YYEEEE. Written as DNA, the CDR3 is TGTGCCAGCAGCTTGGGATCCGGACCCCTCCACTTT. It specifies CASSLGSGPLHF.

This chain connects TRBV2 to TRBJ2-5; 14 positions match TRBD2. Germline trimming cut 6 bases from V and 4 bases from J; bases unmatched to any gene: 10. Germline assignment: CDR1 SNHLY and CDR2 FYNNEI. This CDR3 is built from 17 residues. The CDR3 is CASSTDPGLAGAETQYF. Here the CDR3 DNA reads TGTGCCAGCAGCACTGATCCGGGACTAGCGGGGGCAGAGACCCAGTACTTC.

CDR3 sequence reads: CSVDLAGAPNEQFF. The CDR3 bases are TGCAGCGTTGATCTAGCGGGAGCCCCCAATGAGCAGTTCTTC. V usage is TRBV29-1 and J usage is TRBJ2-1; 10 bases line up with TRBD2. CDR1 and CDR2 from the germline V gene are SQVTM and ANQGSEA. This CDR3 region has 14 residues. J gave up 6 bases and V 3 bases, and 5 bases lay outside the gene matches.

The V and J genes are TRBV6-1 and TRBJ1-5; a weak D match, TRBD1 (5 bases). CDR3 length: 14 amino acids. V shed 8 bases and J shed 2 bases, with 13 bases lying between them. Germline lookup yields CDR1 MNHNS and CDR2 SASEGT. The CDR3 sequence: CASGWGGGNQPQHF. The DNA for the CDR3 is TGTGCCAGCGGATGGGGGGGTGGCAATCAGCCCCAGCATTTT.

As concerns this clone: Within the sample, other DNA sequences also encode this same CDR3. V usage is TRBV6-5 and J usage is TRBJ1-1; D is ambiguous. V was clipped by 2 bases and J by 5 bases, with 3 bases between them. Germline lookup yields CDR1 MNHEY and CDR2 SVGAGI. CDR3 size: 11 residues. CDR3 loop: CASSYRTEAFF. DNA of the CDR3: TGTGCCAGCAGTTACCGGACTGAAGCTTTCTTT.

This chain connects TRBV6-5 to TRBJ1-2; D might be TRBD1 (6 bases). V was trimmed by 6 bases and J by 13 bases, leaving 15 bases between them. Germline assignment: CDR1 MNHEY and CDR2 SVGAGI. This CDR3 is built from 11 residues. The CDR3: CASSNQDSPTF. The CDR3 nucleotides are TGTGCCAGCAGCAATCAGGACAGTCCCACCTTC.

This chain uses TRBV11-1 with TRBJ1-6; 7 bases match TRBD1. This CDR3 contains 15 residues. V lost 5 bases to trimming and J lost 7 bases; unmatched junction nucleotides: 8. The V gene's germline CDR1 is SGHAT and CDR2 FQDESV (reference sequence). CDR3 sequence (DNA): TGTGCCAGCAGCAGCTCCAGGGGGATCAATTCACCCCTCCACTTT. This gives the protein CASSSSRGINSPLHF.

The CDR3 sequence: CASSQEERDYYEQYF. CDR3 DNA: TGCGCCAGCAGCCAAGAGGAGCGGGACTACTACGAGCAGTACTTC. The genes are TRBV4-1 and TRBJ2-7; 7 bases line up with TRBD2. J gave up 3 bases and V 0 bases, and 5 bases lay outside the gene matches. There are 15 residues in the CDR3. Germline V gene lookup returns CDR1 MGHRA and CDR2 YSYEKL.

This clone has a single count. This rearrangement joins TRBV28 to TRBJ1-2, with D maybe TRBD1 (6 bases). Germline loops: CDR1 MDHEN, CDR2 SYDVKM. Deletions cut 6 bases from V and 9 bases from J, with 17 bases between. The CDR3 consists of 13 residues. CDR3 bases: TGTGCCAGCAGCCTTACCGGGACAAAAAGCTACACCTTC. It specifies CASSLTGTKSYTF.

This sequence joins TRBV28 and TRBJ1-2; D is perhaps TRBD1 (5 bases). This CDR3 contains 12 residues. The germline gives CDR1 MDHEN, CDR2 SYDVKM. The ends were cut back, 5 bases at V and 10 bases at J, with 14 bases in the middle. The CDR3 nucleotides read TGTGCCAGCAGTAGTCGGGGGAAGGACTACACCTTC. This gives the protein CASSSRGKDYTF.

The chain couples TRBV7-6 to TRBJ1-1; TRBD1 agrees at 10 bases. Looked up from germline, CDR1 is SGHVS and CDR2 is FNYEAQ. The CDR3 covers 15 residues. V lost 5 bases to trimming and J lost 1 base; unmatched junction nucleotides: 4. CDR3 nucleotides: TGTGCCAGCAGCGCCCGGGACAGGGGGAACACTGAAGCTTTCTTT. Translation: CASSARDRGNTEAFF.

V usage is TRBV6-6 and J usage is TRBJ2-7; D is ambiguous. The germline V and J ends were trimmed by 8 bases and 2 bases, with 10 bases remaining between them. This CDR3 has 12 residues. Germline V gene sequence: CDR1 MNHNY, CDR2 SVGAGI (reference sequence). CDR3 region: CASGSNPYEQYF. CDR3 in DNA: TGTGCCAGCGGCTCAAACCCCTACGAGCAGTACTTC.